This T cell receptor beta chain was identified during a study of radiotherapy plus CTLA-4 blockade in lung cancer. Germline V gene sequence: CDR1 SGHAT, CDR2 FQNNGV. The CDR3 runs 14 residues. After removal of 5 bases from V and 6 bases from J, the junction contained 9 bases not matched to a gene. Only in-frame clones appear in the TCRdb table, and some are missing; sequencing was by immunoSEQ multiplex PCR. The table lists roughly 80,000 clones, over 70% of them singletons. This receptor was obtained from a human donor with non-small cell lung cancer who had a partial response to radiotherapy plus ipilimumab. Some clones in this sample may be carry-over from other donors' samples. The sample here was peripheral blood, taken from a patient treated with radiotherapy plus ipilimumab. The rearrangement uses TRBV11-2 and TRBJ1-2; 7 bases are a match to TRBD1. The CDR3 reads CASSARSTGNGYTF. CDR3 coding DNA: TGTGCCAGCAGCGCGCGTTCGACAGGGAATGGCTACACCTTC.